The sequence of this T cell receptor beta chain was determined in a study of shared clonotypes between healthy human individuals. Germline values: CDR1 MDHEN, CDR2 SYDVKM. V lost 5 bases and J lost 9; bases outside the gene matches: 6. The CDR3 consists of 12 residues. Here immunoSEQ multiplex PCR was the method, and the copy in TCRdb shows in-frame clones only, minus some. The repertoire holds about 2 million clones, with 95% as singletons. The chain couples TRBV28 to TRBJ2-5; 7 nucleotides line up with TRBD2. The source is a man in his late teens or twenties in good health. The specimen sequenced was naive CD4+ T cells sorted from blood. The subset: CD45RA+ positively selected. CDR3 bases: TGTGCCAGCAGTCCTCCGGGGGGTCCCCAGTACTTC. Protein: CASSPPGGPQYF.